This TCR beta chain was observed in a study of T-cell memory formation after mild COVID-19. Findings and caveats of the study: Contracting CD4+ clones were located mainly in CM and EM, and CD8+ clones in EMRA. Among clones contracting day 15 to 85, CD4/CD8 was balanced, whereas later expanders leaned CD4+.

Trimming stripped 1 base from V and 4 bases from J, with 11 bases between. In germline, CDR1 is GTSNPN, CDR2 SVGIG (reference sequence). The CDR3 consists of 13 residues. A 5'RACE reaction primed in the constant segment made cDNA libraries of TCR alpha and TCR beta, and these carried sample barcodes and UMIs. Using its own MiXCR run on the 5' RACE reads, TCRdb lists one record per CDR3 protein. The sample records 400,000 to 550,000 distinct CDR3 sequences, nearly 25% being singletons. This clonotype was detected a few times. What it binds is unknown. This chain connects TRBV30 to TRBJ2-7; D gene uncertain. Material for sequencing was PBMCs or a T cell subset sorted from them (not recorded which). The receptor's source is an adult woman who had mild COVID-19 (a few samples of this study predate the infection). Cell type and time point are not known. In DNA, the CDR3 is TGTGCCTGGAGTGCACAAGATCGTTACGAGCAGTACTTC. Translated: CAWSAQDRYEQYF.